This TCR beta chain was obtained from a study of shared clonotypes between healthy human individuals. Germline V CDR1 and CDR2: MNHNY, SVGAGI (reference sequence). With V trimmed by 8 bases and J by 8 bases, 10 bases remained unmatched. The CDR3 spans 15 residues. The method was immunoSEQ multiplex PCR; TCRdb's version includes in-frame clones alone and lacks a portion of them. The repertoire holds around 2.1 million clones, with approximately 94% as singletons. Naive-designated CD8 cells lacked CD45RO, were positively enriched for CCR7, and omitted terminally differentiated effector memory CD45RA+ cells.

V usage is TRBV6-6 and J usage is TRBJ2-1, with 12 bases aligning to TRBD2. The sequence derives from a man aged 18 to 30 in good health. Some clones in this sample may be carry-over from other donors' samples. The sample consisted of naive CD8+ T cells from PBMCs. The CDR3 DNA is TGTGCCAGCCTTCGATTAGGGACTAGCGGGTATGAGCAGTTCTTC. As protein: CASLRLGTSGYEQFF.